What follows is one TCR beta chain and its context. V was shortened by 7 bases and J by 9 bases, with 8 bases between the two germline ends. The CDR3 length is 9 residues. Germline CDR1 reads SGHTS; CDR2 reads YDEGEE. These data come from a study of OX40 agonist ivuxolimab in advanced cancers. TCRdb's copy holds only in-frame clones and misses some; the assay was immunoSEQ multiplex PCR. This table holds under 150,000 clones, 75% to 95% found once. Sequencing was performed on CD4+ or CD8+ T cells sorted from blood, taken in a trial of the OX40 agonist ivuxolimab. This chain uses TRBV5-8 with TRBJ2-7; D is undetermined. This clonotype was obtained from an adult with an advanced solid tumor such as melanoma, head and neck, liver or kidney cancer. The CDR3 protein is CASERGQYF. The CDR3 region has the DNA TGTGCCAGCGAACGTGGGCAGTACTTC.